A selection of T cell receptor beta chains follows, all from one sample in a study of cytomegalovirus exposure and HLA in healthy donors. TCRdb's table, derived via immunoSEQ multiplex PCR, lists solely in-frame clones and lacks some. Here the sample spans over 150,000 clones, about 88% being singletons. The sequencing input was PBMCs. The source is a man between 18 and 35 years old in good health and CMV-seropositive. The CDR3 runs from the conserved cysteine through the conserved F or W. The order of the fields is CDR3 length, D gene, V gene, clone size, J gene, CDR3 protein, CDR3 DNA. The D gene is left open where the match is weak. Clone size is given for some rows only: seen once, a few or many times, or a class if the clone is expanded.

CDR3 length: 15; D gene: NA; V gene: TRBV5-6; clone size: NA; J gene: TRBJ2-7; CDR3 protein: CASSLGGGGAYEQYF; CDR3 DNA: TGTGCCAGCAGCTTGGGAGGCGGGGGCGCCTACGAGCAGTACTTC
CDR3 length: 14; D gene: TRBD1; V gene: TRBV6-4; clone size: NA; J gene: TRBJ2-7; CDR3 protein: CASSDSPGGHEQYF; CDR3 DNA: TGTGCCAGCAGTGACTCTCCAGGGGGCCACGAGCAGTACTTC
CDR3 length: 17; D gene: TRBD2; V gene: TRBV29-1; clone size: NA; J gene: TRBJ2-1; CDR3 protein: CSVARGGGSLVENEQFF; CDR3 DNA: TGCAGCGTGGCCCGGGGGGGCGGGAGTTTAGTAGAGAATGAGCAGTTCTTC
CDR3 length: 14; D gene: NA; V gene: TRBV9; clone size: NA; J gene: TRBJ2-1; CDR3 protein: CASSERLVNNEQFF; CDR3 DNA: TGTGCCAGCAGCGAAAGACTGGTTAACAATGAGCAGTTCTTC
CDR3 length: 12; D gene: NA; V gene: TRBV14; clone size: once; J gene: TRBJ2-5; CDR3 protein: CASSPGGETQYF; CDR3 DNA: TGTGCCAGCAGCCCTGGGGGGGAGACCCAGTACTTC
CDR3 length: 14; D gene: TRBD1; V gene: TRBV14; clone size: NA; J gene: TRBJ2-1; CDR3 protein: CASSPHRQGNEQFF; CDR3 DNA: TGTGCCAGCAGCCCCCACAGACAGGGGAACGAGCAGTTCTTC
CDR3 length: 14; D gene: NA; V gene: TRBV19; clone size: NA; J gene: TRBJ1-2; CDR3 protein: CASRAVGGAYGYTF; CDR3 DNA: TGTGCCAGTAGGGCCGTAGGTGGGGCCTATGGCTACACCTTC
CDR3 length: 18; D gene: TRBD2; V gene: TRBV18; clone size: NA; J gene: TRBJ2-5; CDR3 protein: CASSPSALLAGKQETQYF; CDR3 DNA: TGTGCCAGCTCACCCTCTGCCTTACTAGCGGGGAAACAAGAGACCCAGTACTTC
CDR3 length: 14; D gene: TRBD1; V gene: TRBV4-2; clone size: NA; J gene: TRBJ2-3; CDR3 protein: CASSPTGGTDTQYF; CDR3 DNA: TGTGCCAGCAGCCCTACAGGGGGCACAGATACGCAGTATTTT
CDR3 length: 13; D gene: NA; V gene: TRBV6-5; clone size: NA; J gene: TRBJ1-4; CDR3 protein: CASSYSAVEKLFF; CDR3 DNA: TGTGCCAGCAGTTACTCGGCGGTGGAAAAACTGTTTTTT
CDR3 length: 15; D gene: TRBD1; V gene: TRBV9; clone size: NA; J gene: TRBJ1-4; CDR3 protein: CASSAEDRFNEKLFF; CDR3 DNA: TGTGCCAGCAGCGCCGAGGACAGGTTTAATGAAAAACTGTTTTTT
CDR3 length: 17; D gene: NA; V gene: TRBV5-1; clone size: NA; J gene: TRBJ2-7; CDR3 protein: CASSLDYSEPSSYEQYF; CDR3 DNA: TGCGCCAGCAGCTTGGATTACAGTGAACCGAGCTCCTACGAGCAGTACTTC
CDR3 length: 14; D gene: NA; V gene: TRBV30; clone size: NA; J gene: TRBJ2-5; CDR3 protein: CAWSVPPQGGTQYF; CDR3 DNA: TGTGCCTGGAGTGTACCTCCGCAGGGGGGGACCCAGTACTTC
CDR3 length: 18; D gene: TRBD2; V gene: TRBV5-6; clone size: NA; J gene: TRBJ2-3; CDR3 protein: CASSLDPLAGGGTDTQYF; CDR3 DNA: TGTGCCAGCAGCTTGGACCCACTAGCGGGAGGTGGAACAGATACGCAGTATTTT
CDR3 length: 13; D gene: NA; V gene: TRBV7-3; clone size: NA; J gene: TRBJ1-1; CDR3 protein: CASSLTAGTEAFF; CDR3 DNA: TGTGCCAGCAGCTTAACCGCAGGCACTGAAGCTTTCTTT
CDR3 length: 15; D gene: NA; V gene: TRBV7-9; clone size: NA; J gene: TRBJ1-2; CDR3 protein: CASSTGHETNYGYTF; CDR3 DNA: TGTGCCAGCAGCACCGGACACGAAACTAACTATGGCTACACCTTC
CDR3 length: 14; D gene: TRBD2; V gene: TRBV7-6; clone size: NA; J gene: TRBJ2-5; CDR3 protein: CASSLSGGRETQYF; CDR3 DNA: TGTGCCAGCAGCTTATCGGGAGGGAGGGAGACCCAGTACTTC
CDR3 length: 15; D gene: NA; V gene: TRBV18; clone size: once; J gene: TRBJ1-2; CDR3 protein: CASSPPGANFYGYTF; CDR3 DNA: TGTGCCAGCTCACCGCCGGGAGCGAATTTCTATGGCTACACCTTC
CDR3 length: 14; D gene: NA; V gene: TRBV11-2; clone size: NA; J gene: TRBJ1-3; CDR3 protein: CASSLGYSGNTIYF; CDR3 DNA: TGTGCCAGCAGCTTGGGCTACTCTGGAAACACCATATATTTT
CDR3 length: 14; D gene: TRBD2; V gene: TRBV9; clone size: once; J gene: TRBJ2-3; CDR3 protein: CASSVTSGTDTQYF; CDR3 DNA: TGTGCCAGCAGCGTGACTAGCGGCACAGATACGCAGTATTTT
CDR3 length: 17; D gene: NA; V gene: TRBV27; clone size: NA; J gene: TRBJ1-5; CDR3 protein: CASSLLSDFYSNQPQHF; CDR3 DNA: TGTGCCAGCAGTTTATTGTCAGATTTTTATAGCAATCAGCCCCAGCATTTT
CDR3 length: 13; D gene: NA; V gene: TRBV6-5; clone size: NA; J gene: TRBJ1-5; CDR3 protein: CASSPQGYQPQHF; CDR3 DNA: TGTGCCAGCAGTCCTCAGGGGTATCAGCCCCAGCATTTT
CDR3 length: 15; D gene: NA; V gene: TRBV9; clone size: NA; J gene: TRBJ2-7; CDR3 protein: CASSAGGVLAYEQYF; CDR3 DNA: TGTGCCAGCAGCGCCGGCGGTGTACTTGCCTACGAGCAGTACTTC
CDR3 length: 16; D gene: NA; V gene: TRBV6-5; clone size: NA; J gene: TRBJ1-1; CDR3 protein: CASSYSRQQLNTEAFF; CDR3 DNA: TGTGCCAGCAGTTACTCCCGACAGCAATTGAACACTGAAGCTTTCTTT
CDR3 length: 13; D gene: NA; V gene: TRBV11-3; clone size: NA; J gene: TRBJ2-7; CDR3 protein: CASSLSGTYEQYF; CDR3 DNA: TGTGCCAGCAGCCTTAGCGGTACCTACGAGCAGTACTTC
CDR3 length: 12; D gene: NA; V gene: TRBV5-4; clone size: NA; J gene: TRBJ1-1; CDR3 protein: CASIGPGSEAFF; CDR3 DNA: TGTGCCAGCATCGGCCCGGGTTCTGAAGCTTTCTTT
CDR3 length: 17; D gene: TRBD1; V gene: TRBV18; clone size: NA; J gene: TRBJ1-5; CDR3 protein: CASSPKRTGRGNQPQHF; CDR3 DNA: TGTGCCAGCTCACCCAAAAGGACAGGGAGGGGCAATCAGCCCCAGCATTTT
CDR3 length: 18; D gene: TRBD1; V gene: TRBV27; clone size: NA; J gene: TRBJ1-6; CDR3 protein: CASSLKIPDRVYNSPLHF; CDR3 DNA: TGTGCCAGCAGTTTAAAAATCCCCGACAGGGTCTATAATTCACCCCTCCACTTT
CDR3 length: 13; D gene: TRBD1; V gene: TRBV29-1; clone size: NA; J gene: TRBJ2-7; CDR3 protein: CSVGTGGTYEQYF; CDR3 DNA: TGCAGCGTTGGGACAGGGGGGACCTACGAGCAGTACTTC
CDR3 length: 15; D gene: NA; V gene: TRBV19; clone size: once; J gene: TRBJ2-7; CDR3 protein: CAYSTYSSHSYEQYF; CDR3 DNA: TGTGCCTACAGTACGTATTCCTCCCATTCCTACGAGCAGTACTTC
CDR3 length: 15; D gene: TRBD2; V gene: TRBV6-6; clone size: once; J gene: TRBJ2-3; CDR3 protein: CASSYLAGGTDTQYF; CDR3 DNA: TGTGCCAGCAGTTACCTTGCGGGAGGTACAGATACGCAGTATTTT
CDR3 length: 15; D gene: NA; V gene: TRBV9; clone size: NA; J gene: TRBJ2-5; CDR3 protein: CASSVEGAALETQYF; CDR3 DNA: TGTGCCAGCAGCGTAGAAGGGGCCGCTCTGGAGACCCAGTACTTC